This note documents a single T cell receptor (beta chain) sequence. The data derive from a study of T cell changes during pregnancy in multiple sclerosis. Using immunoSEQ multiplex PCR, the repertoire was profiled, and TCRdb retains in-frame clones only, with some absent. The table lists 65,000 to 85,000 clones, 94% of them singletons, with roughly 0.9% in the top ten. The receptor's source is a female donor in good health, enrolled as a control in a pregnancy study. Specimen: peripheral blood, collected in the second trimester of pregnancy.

The CDR3 DNA reads as TGTGCCAGCAGTGCTGGGCTAGCGGGAACTGAGCAGTTCTTC. Its protein product is CASSAGLAGTEQFF. The rearrangement joins TRBV2 to TRBJ2-1, with 9 bases aligning to TRBD2. V shed 4 bases and J 9 bases; nucleotides not matched to a gene: 7. This CDR3 is built from 14 residues. The germline V gene has CDR1 SNHLY and CDR2 FYNNEI. Combining the CDR3 with reference TRBV2 and TRBJ2-1 gives the whole variable domain EPEVTQTPSHQVTQMGQEVILRCVPISNHLYFYWYRQILGQKVEFLVSFYNNEISEKSEIFDDQFSVERPDGSNFTLKIRSTKLEDSAMYFCASSAGLAGTEQFFGPGTRLTVL.